This T cell receptor (beta chain) was identified during a study of T cell repertoires in cytomegalovirus infection. Study details: Public TCR beta signature analysis indicated the presence of both CMV infection and matching HLA type. Regarding the study as a whole: Cumulated frequencies of public TCR beta families served to identify carriers of CMV plus the relevant HLA. HLA-C-restricted CMV clonotypes gave the most frequent clonotype in two of eight donors.

In its sample, this clonotype was seen a few times. The antigen is undetermined. Looked up from germline, CDR1 is ENHRY and CDR2 is SYGVKD. Unmatched junction bases numbered 11, after V lost 5 bases and J lost 8 bases. The CDR3 runs to 17 residues. TCRdb analysed the reads with MiXCR anew, one entry per CDR3 protein. The data contain approximately 700,000 distinct CDR3 sequences, 35% of them singletons. This sequence joins TRBV10-3 and TRBJ2-1, with 14 bases aligning to TRBD2. The receptor was isolated from a human donor in good health (CMV status not recorded). Some clones in this sample may be carry-over from other donors' samples. Sequenced: PBMCs. CDR3 DNA sequence: TGTGCCATCAGTTTCTCAGCGACTAGCGGGGGGGCCCATGAGCAGTTCTTC. This encodes CAISFSATSGGAHEQFF.